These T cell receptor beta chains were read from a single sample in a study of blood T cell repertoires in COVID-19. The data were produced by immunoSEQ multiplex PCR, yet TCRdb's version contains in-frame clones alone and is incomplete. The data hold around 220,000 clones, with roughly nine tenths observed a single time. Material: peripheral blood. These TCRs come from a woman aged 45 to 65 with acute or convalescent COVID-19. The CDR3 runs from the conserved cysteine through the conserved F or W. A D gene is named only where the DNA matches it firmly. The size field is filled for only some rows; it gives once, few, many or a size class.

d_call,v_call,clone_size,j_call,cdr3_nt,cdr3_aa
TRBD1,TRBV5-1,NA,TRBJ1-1,TGCGCCAGCAGCTTGGCCGTTTACAGGGGGCCCACTGAAGCTTTCTTT,CASSLAVYRGPTEAFF
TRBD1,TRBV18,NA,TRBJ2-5,TGTGCCAGCTCCCCCGACAGGGTCGGAGAGACCCAGTACTTC,CASSPDRVGETQYF
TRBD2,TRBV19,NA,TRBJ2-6,TGTGCCAGTAGTCGAGCGGGAGGTCTCTCTGGGGCCAACGTCCTGACTTTC,CASSRAGGLSGANVLTF
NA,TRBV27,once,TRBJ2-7,TGTGCCAGCAGTTTCCCGGGGTATAGCGAGCAGTACTTC,CASSFPGYSEQYF
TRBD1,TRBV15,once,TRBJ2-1,TGTGCCACCAGCAGAGGGGGACAGGGCACGAATGAGCAGTTCTTC,CATSRGGQGTNEQFF
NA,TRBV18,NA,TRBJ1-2,TGTGCCAGCTCACCCGAAAACTCGTTCTATGGCTACACCTTC,CASSPENSFYGYTF
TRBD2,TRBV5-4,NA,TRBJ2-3,TGTGCCAGCAGCTGGACTAGCGCTAGCACAGATACGCAGTATTTT,CASSWTSASTDTQYF
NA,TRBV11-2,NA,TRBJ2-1,TGTGCCAGCAGCTTATCGGGGTATGGGGAGCAGTTCTTC,CASSLSGYGEQFF
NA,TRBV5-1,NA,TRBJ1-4,TGCGCCAGCAGTCTAATTACGGGGGGGCATCTGTCTAATGAAAAACTGTTTTTT,CASSLITGGHLSNEKLFF
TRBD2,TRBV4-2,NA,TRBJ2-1,TGTGCCAGCAGCCATGAACTTAGACTAGCGGGAGATAATGAGCAGTTCTTC,CASSHELRLAGDNEQFF
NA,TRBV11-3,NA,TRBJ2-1,TGTGCCAGCAGCCCAATCGGGACTCATACCCCTCCCAATGACAATGAGCAGTTCTTC,CASSPIGTHTPPNDNEQFF
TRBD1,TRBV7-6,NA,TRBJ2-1,TGTGCCAGCAGCTTAGAGGTCCTCGGGACAGGGGGTGTGAATGAGCAGTTCTTC,CASSLEVLGTGGVNEQFF
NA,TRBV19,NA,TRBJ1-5,TGTGCCAGTAGTATAGCCAGGGCAGGCCAGCCCCAGCATTTT,CASSIARAGQPQHF
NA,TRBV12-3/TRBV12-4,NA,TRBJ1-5,TGTGCCAGCAATAGTTGGGCGGGTCAGCCCCAGCATTTT,CASNSWAGQPQHF
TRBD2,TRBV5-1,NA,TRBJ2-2,TGCGCCAGCAGCTTGGGACTAGCGGGAGTCGCCGGGGAGCTGTTTTTT,CASSLGLAGVAGELFF
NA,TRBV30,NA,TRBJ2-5,TGTGCCTGGAGTGTATCGGAAGAGACCCAGTACTTC,CAWSVSEETQYF
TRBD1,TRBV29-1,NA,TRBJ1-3,TGCAGCGCTATTCCGGGACAGGGGATCGCAAACACCATATATTTT,CSAIPGQGIANTIYF
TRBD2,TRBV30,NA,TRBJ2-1,TGTGCCTGGAGTCTAGCGGGAGTAGGTGAGCAGTTCTTC,CAWSLAGVGEQFF
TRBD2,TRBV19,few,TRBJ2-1,TGTGCCAGTAGTACCCTCGACGGGAGGGCGGGTAATGAGCAGTTCTTC,CASSTLDGRAGNEQFF
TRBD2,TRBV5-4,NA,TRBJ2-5,TGTGCCAGCGGCCAGGATCGGGGGGGCGAAGAGACCCAGTACTTC,CASGQDRGGEETQYF
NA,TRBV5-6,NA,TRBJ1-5,TGTGCCAGCAGCCTACAGGGCCCTTATAGCAATCAGCCCCAGCATTTT,CASSLQGPYSNQPQHF
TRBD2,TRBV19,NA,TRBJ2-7,TGTGCCAGTAGTGAGACTAGCGGGTTCTACGAGCAGTACTTC,CASSETSGFYEQYF
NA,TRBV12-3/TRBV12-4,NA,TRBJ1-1,TGTGCCAGCAGCAAGGGGGAAGCTTTCTTT,CASSKGEAFF
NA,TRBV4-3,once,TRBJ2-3,TGCGCCAGCAGCCTCGGGGTTTTGAGGACAGATACGCAGTATTTT,CASSLGVLRTDTQYF
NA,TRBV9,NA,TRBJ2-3,TGTGCCAGCAGCGGGTCGGGACTCAGCACAGATACGCAGTATTTT,CASSGSGLSTDTQYF
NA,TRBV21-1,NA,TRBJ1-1,TGTGCTACCACAGGGGAGACTGAAGCTTTCTTT,CATTGETEAFF
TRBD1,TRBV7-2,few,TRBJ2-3,TGTGCCAGCAGCTTAGGGGGAGGACAGGGAACAGATACGCAGTATTTT,CASSLGGGQGTDTQYF
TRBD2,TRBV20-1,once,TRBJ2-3,TGCAGTGCTAGTAGGGGACTAGCGGGACTCTCCACAGATACGCAGTATTTT,CSASRGLAGLSTDTQYF
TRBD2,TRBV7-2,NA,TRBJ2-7,TGTGCCAGCAGCTTTGGGCCGGGAGGGACCTACGAGCAGTACTTC,CASSFGPGGTYEQYF
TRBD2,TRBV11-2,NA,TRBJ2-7,TGTGCCAGCAGCTTACGGCCTGGACCGCCGGGACTAGCGTCTTTC,CASSLRPGPPGLASF
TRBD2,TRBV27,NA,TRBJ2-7,TGTGCCAGCAGTAGACTAGCGGGGGGGCACGAGCAGTACTTC,CASSRLAGGHEQYF
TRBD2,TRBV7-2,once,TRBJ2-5,TGTGCCAGCAGCTTAGTCGGGACTAGCGGGAGGATAGGAGAGACCCAGTACTTC,CASSLVGTSGRIGETQYF
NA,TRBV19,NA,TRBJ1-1,TGTGCCAGTAGTACTCAGGTTAGCACTGAAGCTTTCTTT,CASSTQVSTEAFF
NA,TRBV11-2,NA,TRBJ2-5,TGTGCCAGCAGCTGGACAGTTCAAGAGACCCAGTACTTC,CASSWTVQETQYF
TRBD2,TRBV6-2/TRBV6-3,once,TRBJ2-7,TGTGCCAGCAGTTACTCCCAGCGGGGATCCTACGAGCAGTACTTC,CASSYSQRGSYEQYF
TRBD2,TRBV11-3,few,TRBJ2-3,TGTGCCAGCAGCCGTATCTCCGGGACTAGCTTCAGAGATACGCAGTATTTT,CASSRISGTSFRDTQYF
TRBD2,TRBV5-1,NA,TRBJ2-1,TGCGCCAGCAGCCAACGGACTAGCGGGAGGTCACGACCCTACAATGAGCAGTTCTTC,CASSQRTSGRSRPYNEQFF
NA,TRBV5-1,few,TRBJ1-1,TGCGCCAGCAGCTTGGAGGCAGGGATTGAAGCTTTCTTT,CASSLEAGIEAFF
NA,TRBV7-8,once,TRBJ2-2,TGTGCCAGCAGCTTAGCCCGACAGGGACTCACCGGGGAGCTGTTTTTT,CASSLARQGLTGELFF
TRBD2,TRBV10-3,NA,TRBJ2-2,TGTGCCACCAGACTAGCGGGAGTTTCAACCGGGGAGCTGTTTTTT,CATRLAGVSTGELFF
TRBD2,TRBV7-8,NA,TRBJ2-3,TGTGCCAGCAGCCCCGTAGCGGGGGCTGATACGCAGTATTTT,CASSPVAGADTQYF
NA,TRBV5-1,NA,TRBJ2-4,TGCGCCAGCAGCATACAGGGGACTCACAGTGAAAACATTCAGTACTTC,CASSIQGTHSENIQYF
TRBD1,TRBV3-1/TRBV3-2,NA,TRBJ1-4,TGTGCCAGCAGCCCCGGGACAGGGCATGAAAAACTGTTTTTT,CASSPGTGHEKLFF
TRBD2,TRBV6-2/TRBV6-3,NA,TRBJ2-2,TGTGCCAGCAGTCACGGACTAGCGGGAGTAGGCACCGGGGAGCTGTTTTTT,CASSHGLAGVGTGELFF
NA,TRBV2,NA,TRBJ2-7,TGTGCCAGCAGCGAGGCACAGGCCTACTCCTACGAGCAGTACTTC,CASSEAQAYSYEQYF
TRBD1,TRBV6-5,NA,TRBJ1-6,TGTGCCAGCAGTTCCCCCGGGACAGGGGGTTCACCCCTCCACTTT,CASSSPGTGGSPLHF
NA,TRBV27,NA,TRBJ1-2,TGTGCCAGCAGTTTACATTACGTCTCCAGGGAAAATGGCTACACCTTC,CASSLHYVSRENGYTF
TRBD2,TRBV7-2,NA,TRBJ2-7,TGTGCCAGCAGCCTAGCGGGAGGGGGGTACGAGCAGTACTTC,CASSLAGGGYEQYF
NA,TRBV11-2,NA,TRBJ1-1,TGTGCCAGCAGCCCAGTGGGGGGAAGAAACACTGAAGCTTTCTTT,CASSPVGGRNTEAFF
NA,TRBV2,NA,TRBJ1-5,TGTGCCAGCAGTGAGGGGACACCGAATCAGCCCCAGCATTTT,CASSEGTPNQPQHF
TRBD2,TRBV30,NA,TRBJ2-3,TGTGCCTGGAGTGCTAGCGGGGTGGGAAATACGCAGTATTTT,CAWSASGVGNTQYF
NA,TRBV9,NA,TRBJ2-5,TGTGCCAGCACCCCGACGGGTTTTCAAGAGACCCAGTACTTC,CASTPTGFQETQYF
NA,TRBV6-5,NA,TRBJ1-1,TGTGCCAGCAGTAAGACGGGGGGGTGGACTGAAGCTTTCTTT,CASSKTGGWTEAFF
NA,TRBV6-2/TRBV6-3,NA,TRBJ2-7,TGTGCCAGCAGTAGAACCTATGAAGAGCAGTACTTC,CASSRTYEEQYF
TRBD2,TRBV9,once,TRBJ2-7,TGTGCCAGCTCGGCGGGGGGTACCTACGAGCAGTACTTC,CASSAGGTYEQYF